Described below is a single T cell receptor beta chain sequence and its context. These data are taken from a study of blood T cell repertoires in COVID-19. The germline gives CDR1 MNHEY, CDR2 SVGAGI. CDR3 length: 15 amino acids. The V segment lost 0 bases and the J segment 10 bases; nucleotides outside the gene matches: 6. Generated by immunoSEQ multiplex PCR, the TCRdb table keeps only in-frame clones and is missing some. The table lists roughly 190,000 clones, 70% to 85% of them singletons. This receptor was obtained from a woman aged 25 to 39 who had recovered from COVID-19. This rearrangement joins TRBV6-5 to TRBJ1-6; 7 bases agree with TRBD1. The material sequenced was PBMCs or T cells enriched from blood (not recorded which). The CDR3 DNA follows: TGTGCCAGCAGTTACTCCACAGGGGTCAGCTCACCCCTCCACTTT. Amino acid sequence: CASSYSTGVSSPLHF.